Below are 29 T cell receptor beta chains sequenced from a single sample in a study of early T cells in non-severe SARS-CoV-2 infection. TCRdb independently ran MiXCR on the 5' RACE reads; one entry per CDR3 protein. The table has roughly 32,000 distinct CDR3 sequences, about 3.9% seen once. The sequenced sample consisted of whole blood. These receptors were obtained from an adult who was a healthcare worker with PCR-confirmed SARS-CoV-2 infection or an uninfected control (not recorded which).

This clonotype was found many times. The chain carries TRBV7-2 and TRBJ2-2; 9 bases match TRBD2. The CDR3 runs 13 residues. V gave up 6 bases and J gave up 7 bases; unmatched junction bases: 3. Germline V CDR1 and CDR2: SGHTA, FQGNSA. The chain's CDR3 is CASSRSGSGELFF. CDR3 DNA sequence: TGTGCCAGCAGTCGTAGCGGGAGCGGGGAGCTGTTTTTT.

This clonotype has at least ten counts. The chain couples TRBV29-1 to TRBJ1-1; D gene ambiguous. CDR3 length: 14 residues. CDR1 and CDR2 (germline): SQVTM, ANQGSEA. V was trimmed by 5 bases and J by 7 bases, leaving 20 bases between them. The CDR3 region is CSVRFAYPGIEAFF. The CDR3 coding sequence is TGCAGCGTTCGATTTGCATACCCAGGAATTGAAGCTTTCTTT.

This clonotype was counted at least ten times. This chain connects TRBV12-2 to TRBJ2-7; TRBD1 is the table's D call and was not checked against the DNA. TRBV12-2 is labeled a pseudogene. This CDR3 spans 13 amino acids. As DNA, the CDR3 is TGTGCAAGTCGGCCCGGCCGGGGCTACGAGCAGTACTTC. The encoded protein is CASRPGRGYEQYF.

At least ten counts were recorded for this clonotype. V is TRBV7-2 and J is TRBJ2-1, with D possibly matching TRBD2 (6 bases). Between the trimmed V and J ends, which lost 7 bases and 7 bases, there was a span of 14 bases. Germline loops: CDR1 SGHTA, CDR2 FQGNSA. CDR3 length: 13 amino acids. The CDR3 sequence is CASNVTSKNEQFF. The CDR3 DNA follows: TGTGCCAGCAACGTGACTAGTAAGAATGAGCAGTTCTTC.

This clonotype was counted many times. The chain recombines TRBV12-3 or TRBV12-4 with TRBJ1-1; D not certain. V gave up 3 bases and J gave up 10 bases, with 18 bases separating them. The CDR3 sequence is 14 residues long. CDR3: CASSFTGYSRGAFF. CDR3 DNA: TGTGCCAGCAGTTTTACCGGGTACTCCAGAGGAGCTTTCTTT.

This clonotype was observed a handful of times. This may be a read error: a much more frequent sequence differs by one nucleotide. This chain connects TRBV9 to TRBJ1-5, with 10 bases lining up with TRBD1. Germline lookup yields CDR1 SGDLS and CDR2 YYNGEE. This CDR3 has 14 amino acids. Written as DNA, the CDR3 is TGTACCAGCAGCGCCGGGACAGGGGTAGAGCCCCAGCATTTT. Its translation: CTSSAGTGVEPQHF.

This clonotype has ten or more counts. The chain employs TRBV18 and TRBJ2-2; tentative D call: TRBD2 (6 bases). This CDR3 contains 16 residues. V lost 3 bases and J lost 4, with 15 bases in between. Looked up from germline, CDR1 is KGHSH and CDR2 is LQKENI. The CDR3 sequence: CASSPNLSGGTGELFF. The DNA of the CDR3 is TGTGCCAGCTCACCTAATCTTAGCGGCGGCACCGGGGAGCTGTTTTTT.

Many counts were recorded for this clonotype. The chain recombines TRBV7-6 with TRBJ2-2; D is perhaps TRBD1 or TRBD2 (5 bases each). CDR3 size: 15 residues. Between the trimmed V and J ends, which lost 6 bases and 5 bases, there was a span of 16 bases. Germline V CDR1 and CDR2: SGHVS, FNYEAQ. CDR3 amino acids: CASSLPRGGTGELFF. CDR3 nucleotide sequence: TGTGCCAGCAGTTTGCCTCGGGGCGGGACCGGGGAGCTGTTTTTT.

In its sample, this clonotype was seen many times. V gene TRBV29-1 combines with J gene TRBJ2-1, with D unresolved. The CDR3 sequence is 13 residues long. Deletions cut 6 bases from V and 6 bases from J, with 15 bases between. Germline lookup yields CDR1 SQVTM and CDR2 ANQGSEA. The CDR3 here is CSVGPRSGNEQFF. The CDR3 DNA reads as TGCAGCGTCGGACCGCGATCGGGCAATGAGCAGTTCTTC.

This clonotype was recorded at least ten times. The rearrangement joins TRBV15 to TRBJ2-1; D unresolved. This CDR3 contains 14 residues. The V gene lost 5 bases and the J gene lost 0 bases, with 8 bases spanning the gap. Germline-derived CDR1 and CDR2 are LNHNV and YYDKDF (reference sequence). The CDR3 DNA is TGTGCCACCAGCGGCAGGTCCTCCTACAATGAGCAGTTCTTC. Encoded protein: CATSGRSSYNEQFF.

This clonotype was found many times. The gene calls are TRBV4-3 and TRBJ1-6, with D hard to call. Germline V gene lookup returns CDR1 LGHNA and CDR2 YSLEER. CDR3 length: 13 amino acids. V lost 1 base to trimming and J lost 7 bases, with 5 bases between them. The CDR3 loop reads CASSQVGNSPLHF. Here the CDR3 DNA reads TGCGCCAGCAGCCAAGTGGGAAATTCACCCCTCCACTTT.

This clonotype was observed many times. The chain employs TRBV7-9 and TRBJ2-4; no clear D gene. Trimming pared 3 bases from V and 8 bases from J, leaving 8 bases between. Germline lookup yields CDR1 SEHNR and CDR2 FQNEAQ (reference sequence). The CDR3 loop spans 12 amino acids. CDR3 loop: CASSFQPDIQYF. The CDR3 DNA reads as TGTGCCAGCAGCTTCCAGCCGGACATTCAGTACTTC.

Many counts were recorded for this clonotype. The chain recombines TRBV20-1 with TRBJ1-1; D unresolved. The germline gives CDR1 DFQATT, CDR2 SNEGSKA (reference sequence). With 6 bases removed from V and 2 bases from J, the gap between germline ends came to 13 bases. The CDR3 has 13 amino acids. CDR3: CSAAYTQNTEAFF. As DNA, the CDR3 is TGCAGTGCGGCATATACACAAAACACTGAAGCTTTCTTT.

This clonotype was recorded many times. V gene TRBV24-1 combines with J gene TRBJ1-1; D is undetermined. The CDR3 runs to 12 residues. CDR1 is KGHDR, CDR2 SFDVKD, per germline. Trimming shortened V by 0 bases and J by 7 bases, and 5 bases separated the two germline ends. The CDR3 DNA reads TGTGCCACCAGTGATTTGGGTTTTGAAGCTTTCTTT. This encodes CATSDLGFEAFF.

At least ten counts were recorded for this clonotype. DNA for the CDR3: TGTGCCAGCAGCTTATATTCTAGGACAGGACTAGCGGGCTCTCCCTACGAGCAGTACTTC. Translating it yields CASSLYSRTGLAGSPYEQYF. The chain uses TRBV7-2 and TRBJ2-7, with 11 positions matching TRBD2. The junction had 17 bases not matched to a gene; V was cut back by 2 bases and J by 2 bases. Per the germline V gene, CDR1 is SGHTA and CDR2 is FQGNSA. The length of the CDR3 is 20 residues.

This clonotype came up many times. V and J are TRBV11-2 and TRBJ2-1, with no clear D. V dropped 3 bases and J dropped 5 bases, with 8 bases sitting between them. Looked up from germline, CDR1 is SGHAT and CDR2 is FQNNGV. This CDR3 spans 13 amino acids. Here the CDR3 reads CASSLNTDNEQFF. DNA of the CDR3: TGTGCCAGCAGCTTGAACACCGACAATGAGCAGTTCTTC.

This clonotype was seen ten or more times. This chain's CDR3 is CASSSPKLGGAREQYF. As DNA, the CDR3 is TGTGCCAGCAGCTCCCCCAAATTGGGGGGGGCCCGCGAGCAGTACTTC. The chain has TRBV7-2 and TRBJ2-7, with D perhaps matching TRBD2 (7 bases). The CDR3 extends over 16 amino acids. The ends were cut back, 4 bases at V and 6 bases at J, with 22 bases in the middle. In germline, CDR1 is SGHTA, CDR2 FQGNSA.

In its sample, this clonotype was seen many times. The V and J genes are TRBV6-2 or TRBV6-3 and TRBJ2-1; 7 bases are a match to TRBD1. The V segment lost 0 bases and the J segment 3 bases; nucleotides outside the gene matches: 2. This CDR3 region has 15 residues. CDR1 MNHEY and CDR2 SVGEGT come from the germline V gene. CDR3 loop: CASSYSGGDYNEQFF. DNA for the CDR3: TGTGCCAGCAGTTACTCAGGGGGCGACTACAATGAGCAGTTCTTC.

This clonotype was seen many times. V gene TRBV24-1 combines with J gene TRBJ2-5, with D perhaps assigned TRBD1 or TRBD2 (6 bases each). Germline CDR1 reads KGHDR; CDR2 reads SFDVKD. The length of the CDR3 is 12 residues. Trimming cost V 12 bases and J 5 bases, with 15 bases left between them. CDR3 DNA: TGTGCCTCGTCAGGGGCGGGGGAGACCCAGTACTTC. It encodes CASSGAGETQYF.

This clonotype was counted at least ten times. The V gene is TRBV27, the J gene TRBJ2-5; the D call may be TRBD1 or TRBD2 (5 bases each). Germline CDR1 reads MNHEY; CDR2 reads SMNVEV (reference sequence). The V end was cut by 8 bases, the J end by 2 bases, with 12 bases between. CDR3 length equals 13 residues. Written as DNA, the CDR3 is TGTGCCAGCGGTCACGGGGCACAAGAGACCCAGTACTTC. Translated: CASGHGAQETQYF.

This clonotype came up many times. The chain links TRBV4-3 to TRBJ1-6; unclear D gene. The CDR3 covers 14 residues. Trimming left V 1 base short and J 5 bases short, with 6 bases between. The V gene's germline CDR1 is LGHNA and CDR2 YSLEER. The DNA for the CDR3 is TGCGCCAGCAGCCAAGGCCGAGATAATTCACCCCTCCACTTT. Protein product: CASSQGRDNSPLHF.

This clonotype was seen only a few times. This chain joins TRBV27 and TRBJ2-7, with 8 bases aligning to TRBD1. The germline V gene encodes CDR1 MNHEY and CDR2 SMNVEV (reference sequence). The CDR3 is 17 amino acids. V was clipped by 7 bases and J by 7 bases; unmatched bases: 21. The DNA of the CDR3 is TGTGCCAGCACTCACCCGGAACAAGACAGGGGACCTCGGGAGCAGTACTTC. It translates to CASTHPEQDRGPREQYF.

This clonotype occurred many times. The chain combines TRBV2 with TRBJ1-5; 7 bases map to TRBD1. The CDR3 is 14 residues long. Germline V gene data show CDR1 as SNHLY and CDR2 as FYNNEI. After removal of 6 bases from V and 6 bases from J, the junction contained 8 bases not matched to a gene. CDR3 sequence reads: CASRSRSGGQPQHF. The CDR3 coding sequence is TGTGCCAGCAGGTCTAGATCAGGGGGTCAGCCCCAGCATTTT. The full variable domain, in which reference TRBV2 and TRBJ1-5 provide the parts outside the CDR3, is EPEVTQTPSHQVTQMGQEVILRCVPISNHLYFYWYRQILGQKVEFLVSFYNNEISEKSEIFDDQFSVERPDGSNFTLKIRSTKLEDSAMYFCASRSRSGGQPQHFGDGTRLSIL.

The sample holds many counts of this clonotype. The V gene is TRBV7-2, the J gene TRBJ2-7; D is uncertain. The germline V and J ends were trimmed by 2 bases and 6 bases, with 8 bases remaining between them. The CDR3 is 12 amino acids. Germline V gives CDR1 SGHTA, CDR2 FQGNSA. The CDR3 nucleotides read TGTGCCAGCAGCTTAATGCTGGCCGAGCAGTACTTC. Translating gives CASSLMLAEQYF. The variable domain in full, with the rest retrieved from reference TRBV7-2 and TRBJ2-7, is GAGVSQSPSNKVTEKGKDVELRCDPISGHTALYWYRQSLGQGLEFLIYFQGNSAPDKSGLPSDRFSAERTGGSVSTLTIQRTQQEDSAVYLCASSLMLAEQYFGPGTRLTVT.

This clonotype showed up many times. The chain joins TRBV18 to TRBJ2-7, with D maybe TRBD1 (6 bases). CDR1 and CDR2 from the germline V gene are KGHSH and LQKENI. Trimming shortened V by 4 bases and J by 6 bases, and 10 bases separated the two germline ends. The CDR3 runs to 12 residues. In DNA, the CDR3 is TGTGCCAGCTCACGCACAGGGACCGAGCAGTACTTC. Amino acid sequence: CASSRTGTEQYF.

The chain couples TRBV20-1 to TRBJ2-7; D is perhaps TRBD2 (5 bases). Germline CDR1 DFQATT, CDR2 SNEGSKA (reference sequence). This CDR3 is 12 amino acids long. The V and J ends lost 5 bases and 1 base respectively, with 9 bases between them. The CDR3 sequence is CSALSDSYEQYF. As DNA, the CDR3 is TGCAGTGCTCTTAGCGATTCCTACGAGCAGTACTTC.

There are many counts of this clonotype. The J gene is TRBJ1-1, the V gene TRBV7-2; D not certain. Germline CDR1 reads SGHTA; CDR2 reads FQGNSA. Trimming took 2 bases from V and 4 from J, leaving 14 bases between them. The CDR3 runs 15 residues. CDR3 sequence: CASSLSAGRTTEAFF. The CDR3, as DNA: TGTGCCAGCAGCTTAAGTGCGGGGAGGACCACTGAAGCTTTCTTT. The full variable domain, completed using reference TRBV7-2 and TRBJ1-1, is GAGVSQSPSNKVTEKGKDVELRCDPISGHTALYWYRQSLGQGLEFLIYFQGNSAPDKSGLPSDRFSAERTGGSVSTLTIQRTQQEDSAVYLCASSLSAGRTTEAFFGQGTRLTVV.

This clonotype was observed a few times. This chain links TRBV7-9 with TRBJ2-3; 13 nucleotides align to TRBD2. This CDR3 is 15 amino acids long. Germline V gene sequence: CDR1 SEHNR, CDR2 FQNEAQ (reference sequence). The J segment lost 5 bases and the V segment lost 5 bases, leaving 4 bases of the junction unmatched. The CDR3 DNA follows: TGTGCCAGCAGCGTACTAGCGGGAGGGGTAGATACGCAGTATTTT. Its translation: CASSVLAGGVDTQYF.

This clonotype was observed a handful of times. V is TRBV5-1 and J is TRBJ2-1; no definite D call. Germline CDR1 and CDR2: SGHRS and YFSETQ. V lost 0 bases, J lost 4 bases, and 8 bases lay in between. The length of the CDR3 is 14 residues. The CDR3 DNA is TGCGCCAGCAGCTTGGCTCGGACGTACAATGAGCAGTTCTTC. Its protein product is CASSLARTYNEQFF.